This T cell receptor beta chain was observed in a study of cytomegalovirus exposure and HLA in healthy donors. Study at large: The 120 validation repertoires were produced on the same platform as the 550 to 700 repertoires of the first cohort. This was reported in a later analysis.

Study outcomes and limitations: Per published reports, the classifier diagnosed cytomegalovirus status with high specificity and sensitivity. The study listed 150 to 200 cytomegalovirus-associated TCR beta chains. The tendency of first-cohort TCR clusters to co-occur in the 120 or so validation repertoires was identified by a subsequent analysis.

Germline values: CDR1 SGHTA, CDR2 FQGNSA. This CDR3 contains 15 residues. Trimming shortened V by 5 bases and J by 4 bases, and 18 bases separated the two germline ends. On this clone itself: The target antigen is unknown.

Measured with immunoSEQ multiplex PCR; TCRdb has only the in-frame clones, and not every one. This table holds 76,000 or so clones, nearly 95% found once. This chain joins TRBV7-2 and TRBJ2-7; the D gene is possibly TRBD1 (5 bases). Sequenced: PBMCs. This clonotype originated in a woman aged 18-29 years in good health and CMV-seronegative. CDR3 DNA: TGTGCCAGCAGCGACGGGCAGGGATATTTTTACGAGCAGTACTTC. It specifies CASSDGQGYFYEQYF.